This TCR beta chain derives from a study of CD8+ T cells in alopecia areata. Looking at the study overall: Tofacitinib ran 6 to 18 months, followed by 6 months off drug.

Extracted RNA was reverse transcribed into cDNA, the sequencing template. Method: immunoSEQ multiplex PCR; TCRdb's copy keeps in-frame clones and lacks some. The data show about 150,000 clones, with around half seen just once and 19% held by the top ten. Specimens obtained from alopecia areata patients comprised lesional scalp punch biopsies and peripheral blood. The sorting of PBMCs gave CD4+ and CD8+ T cells. A few counts support this clone. The CDR3 has 13 residues. Per germline, CDR1 SGHRS and CDR2 YFSETQ. J lost 7 bases, V lost 4 bases, and 7 bases had no gene match. The sample in question was CD8+ T cells sorted from blood, obtained at week 0. This sequence originates from a human donor with alopecia areata. V is TRBV5-1 and J is TRBJ2-7, with 8 nucleotides matching TRBD2. CDR3 coding DNA: TGCGCCAGCAGCCTCGGGGGGGCGCGGGAGCAGTACTTC. Translation gives CASSLGGAREQYF. Full variable domain (outside the CDR3, taken from reference TRBV5-1 and TRBJ2-7): KAGVTQTPRYLIKTRGQQVTLSCSPISGHRSVSWYQQTPGQGLQFLFEYFSETQRNKGNFPGRFSGRQFSNSRSEMNVSTLELGDSALYLCASSLGGAREQYFGPGTRLTVT.